A selection of T cell receptor beta chains follows, all from one sample in a study of T-cell reconstitution after alpha-beta-depleted transplantation in children. Each CDR3 protein gets one entry after TCRdb re-called the PCR reads with MiXCR. The table includes hundreds of thousands of distinct CDR3 sequences, roughly 15% detected once. The input for sequencing was PBMCs from the stem cell graft donor, taken from the stem cell graft. Source of these receptors: a human donor who donated a stem cell graft to a child with acute myeloid leukemia. Both conserved end residues are part of each CDR3. D genes are given only for firm matches. Rows may omit the clone size; those that give it use once, few, many or a size class.

J gene,V gene,clone size,D gene,CDR3 DNA,CDR3 protein
TRBJ2-5,TRBV20-1,many,-,TGCAGTGCTAGGGTTTCAGGGGTCGAGACCCAGTACTTC,CSARVSGVETQYF
TRBJ1-5,TRBV7-2,few,-,TGTGCCAGCAGCCACCCCTCTCAGCCCCAGCATTTT,CASSHPSQPQHF
TRBJ2-2,TRBV2,-,-,TGTGCCAGCAGTGAAGCGCTTCCAGCGTTCGGGGAGCTGTTTTTT,CASSEALPAFGELFF
TRBJ1-1,TRBV11-2,-,-,TGTGCCAGCAGCCCTAGAGCCCGGGACTCAACCCGGGACACTGAAGCTTTCTTT,CASSPRARDSTRDTEAFF
TRBJ2-4,TRBV27,few,-,TGTGCCAGCAGTTGGGACGGTGGGGTAGCCAAAAACATTCAGTACTTC,CASSWDGGVAKNIQYF
TRBJ1-6,TRBV4-3,few,-,TGCGCCAGCAGCCAAGATCGCAGGGATTCACCCCTCCACTTT,CASSQDRRDSPLHF
TRBJ1-5,TRBV27,few,-,TGTGCCAGCAAATCCCAGGCAGGGGCGAATCAGCCCCAGCATTTT,CASKSQAGANQPQHF
TRBJ2-7,TRBV21-1,-,-,TGTGCCAGCAGCAAGGCTCAACCAGGGGTCTACGAGCAGTACTTC,CASSKAQPGVYEQYF
TRBJ1-5,TRBV7-8,few,TRBD1,TGTGCCAGCAGCACGCGGACAGGGTATAGCAATCAGCCCCAGCATTTT,CASSTRTGYSNQPQHF
TRBJ1-3,TRBV20-1,-,-,TGCAGTGCCAGTTGGGGAGTCTATGGAAACACCATATATTTT,CSASWGVYGNTIYF
TRBJ2-1,TRBV7-6,-,-,TGTGCCAGCAGCTTAGTAGGGGCAGGTAGGCCCTACAATGAGCAGTTCTTC,CASSLVGAGRPYNEQFF
TRBJ2-7,TRBV5-1,-,TRBD2,TGCGCCAGCAGCCCCCGGGAGGGGTCTCATGAGCAGTACTTC,CASSPREGSHEQYF
TRBJ2-5,TRBV30,few,-,TGTGCCTGGAGTACAGGAGTCGAAGAGACCCAGTACTTC,CAWSTGVEETQYF
TRBJ2-3,TRBV20-1,many,TRBD1,TGCAGTTCCCGACAGGGGACAGATACGCAGTATTTT,CSSRQGTDTQYF
TRBJ2-7,TRBV29-1,many,-,TGCAGCGTTGCTGAGGCCTACGAGCAGTACTTC,CSVAEAYEQYF
TRBJ1-1,TRBV18,-,TRBD1,TGTGCCAGCTCCCCTCCGACAGGGTCGTCGAACACTGAAGCTTTCTTT,CASSPPTGSSNTEAFF
TRBJ2-1,TRBV20-1,many,-,TGCAGTGCTAGAGAGCACCGGGACCTACGTCGTAGTGAGCAGTTCTTC,CSAREHRDLRRSEQFF
TRBJ2-3,TRBV12-3/TRBV12-4,few,-,TGTGCCAGCAGTTTGATTTCGCCTAGCACAGATACGCAGTATTTT,CASSLISPSTDTQYF
TRBJ1-2,TRBV27,-,-,TGTGCCAGCAGTCCCGGGACTGTAAACCCCTATGGCTACACCTTC,CASSPGTVNPYGYTF
TRBJ2-5,TRBV20-1,-,TRBD2,TGCTGTGCCCCCCGGAGTAGCGGGGGAAGAAAAGAGACCCAGTACTTC,CCAPRSSGGRKETQYF